This entry is about one T cell receptor (beta chain). Its target is unknown. The data are from a study of regulatory T cells in long-lasting Graves disease. Findings of the study overall: TRBV28, TRBJ1-2 and TRBJ2-5 were favored in persistent disease. The study found persistent patients shared more public clonotypes (more than 2,500) than new patients (about 880).

Trimming took 3 bases from V and 8 from J, leaving 16 bases between them. CDR1 is GTSNPN and CDR2 is SVGIG in the germline V gene (reference sequence). CDR3 length: 13 amino acids. Building of the TCR beta libraries involved iRepertoire HTBI primers and Arm-PCR of CDR3 regions. TCRdb reanalysed the multiplex PCR reads using MiXCR and keeps one entry per CDR3 protein. Of about 460,000 distinct CDR3 sequences detected, approximately 23% appear once; the ten largest clones hold around 12%. Time point indicated: persistent/refractory GD, antithyroid drugs over 5 years with positive TRAb. RNA extracted from PBMCs served as the sequencing template.

The source was peripheral blood mononuclear cells (PBMCs), collected when the disease was refractory, from a patient treated with antithyroid drugs. The sequence derives from a female donor with Graves disease. The rearrangement links TRBV30 to TRBJ1-2, with D perhaps matching TRBD1 (5 bases). The CDR3 DNA reads TGTGCCTGGAGGGGGCCTTCAAGGGACGGCTACACCTTC. Amino acids: CAWRGPSRDGYTF.